These 9 T cell receptor beta chains were all obtained from the same sample, sequenced in a study of blood T cell repertoires in COVID-19. The assay was immunoSEQ multiplex PCR, and TCRdb's table has in-frame clones only and misses some. Of 60,000 to 90,000 clones listed, 75% to 95% are singletons. Sequenced sample: peripheral blood. Receptor source: a woman aged 80 or older with acute or convalescent COVID-19.

V gene TRBV3-1 (or the pseudogene TRBV3-2) combines with J gene TRBJ2-7, with 11 bases aligning to TRBD2. CDR1 is LGHDT, CDR2 YNNKEL, per germline (reference sequence). The CDR3 contains 15 residues. With 1 base clipped from V and 3 bases from J, the junction kept 2 bases outside the gene matches. The CDR3 is CASSQGGTSGYEQYF. The CDR3 coding sequence is TGTGCCAGCAGCCAAGGGGGGACTAGCGGCTACGAGCAGTACTTC.

This clone has more than one count but fewer than ten. The V and J genes are TRBV19 and TRBJ1-6; TRBD1 matches at 7 bases. V was clipped by 7 bases and J by 8 bases; unmatched bases: 5. From germline, CDR1 is LNHDA and CDR2 SQIVND (reference sequence). The CDR3 is 13 amino acids. The CDR3 loop reads CASKGQYHSPLHF. CDR3 bases: TGTGCCAGTAAGGGACAGTACCATTCACCCCTCCACTTT.

This sequence joins TRBV10-1 and TRBJ2-7, with D perhaps TRBD1 (6 bases). Germline values: CDR1 WNHNN, CDR2 SYGVQD (reference sequence). V was trimmed by 2 bases and J by 3 bases, leaving 11 bases between them. The CDR3 spans 14 residues. For the CDR3, the DNA is TGCGCCAGCAGTGAGAAGGCAGGGGTCTACGAGCAGTACTTC. It is translated as CASSEKAGVYEQYF.

This chain links TRBV20-1 with TRBJ1-5; D possibly corresponds to TRBD1 (6 bases). The CDR3 covers 10 residues. Germline-derived CDR1 and CDR2 are DFQATT and SNEGSKA (reference sequence). CDR3 residues: CRQGTQPQHF. The CDR3 DNA is TGCAGACAGGGAACGCAGCCCCAGCATTTT.

The rearrangement links TRBV3-1 (or the pseudogene TRBV3-2) to TRBJ1-5; no definite D call. Trimming took off 1 base at V and 5 bases at J, with 15 bases between the two ends. Germline CDR1 reads LGHDT; CDR2 reads YNNKEL (reference sequence). The CDR3 covers 16 residues. CDR3 amino acids: CASSQVYHGFYQPQHF. DNA of the CDR3: TGTGCCAGCAGCCAAGTTTATCACGGGTTCTATCAGCCCCAGCATTTT.

The chain recombines TRBV11-2 with TRBJ2-1; D is perhaps TRBD1 (6 bases). Germline CDR1 reads SGHAT; CDR2 reads FQNNGV. CDR3 size: 15 residues. Trimming removed 0 bases at V and 6 bases at J, with 12 bases between. CDR3 protein: CASSLDGGQPNEQFF. The CDR3 nucleotides are TGTGCCAGCAGCTTAGATGGAGGACAGCCCAATGAGCAGTTCTTC.

The chain combines TRBV6-6 with TRBJ2-1, with D unclear. V was pared by 6 bases and J by 6 bases, with 6 bases between. Per germline, CDR1 MNHNY and CDR2 SVGAGI (reference sequence). The CDR3 covers 11 residues. The DNA of the CDR3 is TGTGCCAGCAGAGAGTTCAATGAGCAGTTCTTC. It translates to CASREFNEQFF.

The chain recombines TRBV5-1 with TRBJ2-3; 8 positions match TRBD1. This CDR3 is 17 amino acids long. Germline V gene lookup returns CDR1 SGHRS and CDR2 YFSETQ. J was trimmed by 5 bases and V by 0 bases; bases with no gene match: 11. CDR3 sequence: CASSLGTDRVFGDTQYF. The CDR3 DNA reads TGCGCCAGCAGCTTGGGAACGGACAGGGTCTTCGGAGATACGCAGTATTTT.

The CDR3 sequence: CASSLGPSGSKETQYF. The CDR3 bases are TGCGCCAGCAGCTTGGGTCCTAGCGGGAGTAAAGAGACCCAGTACTTC. The chain combines TRBV5-1 with TRBJ2-5; 10 bases are shared with TRBD2. The CDR3 has 16 residues. V was pared by 0 bases and J by 3 bases, with 5 bases of the junction left unmatched. Germline CDR1 is SGHRS and CDR2 is YFSETQ.